A single T cell receptor beta chain is shown here with its context. These data are taken from a study of blood T cell repertoires in COVID-19. The table came from immunoSEQ multiplex PCR; TCRdb's copy has only in-frame clones and leaves some out. The table includes fewer than 200,000 clones, about 88% detected once. Germline values: CDR1 SGHKS, CDR2 YYEKEE (reference sequence). V lost 3 bases to trimming and J lost 3 bases, with 6 bases between them. CDR3 length equals 12 residues. The V call is TRBV5-5, the J call TRBJ2-5; no definite D call. The sequenced material came from PBMCs or T cells enriched from blood (not recorded which). The source is a woman between 40 and 50 years old in a cohort exposed to, infected with or recovered from COVID-19 (not recorded which). This CDR3 is CASSYEEETQYF. The CDR3 nucleotides are TGTGCCAGCAGCTACGAGGAAGAGACCCAGTACTTC.